This TCR beta chain comes out of a study of T cell repertoires in cytomegalovirus infection. Study-level background: Recently identified HLA-C-restricted CMV epitopes were among the peptides used. Study-wide results and limits: Of the TCR beta families, the public ones yielded a cumulative frequency that identified carriers of CMV plus the relevant HLA.

The V and J ends lost 0 bases and 6 bases respectively, with 9 bases between them. CDR3 size: 14 residues. In germline, CDR1 is ENHRY, CDR2 SYGVKD. Worth noting for this clonotype: Its antigen is undetermined.

TCRdb used MiXCR to reprocess the reads, holding one entry per CDR3 protein. Altogether around 360,000 distinct CDR3 sequences are present, roughly 36% being singletons, with the ten largest covering roughly 13%. V is TRBV10-3 and J is TRBJ1-5; D remains ambiguous. The receptor's source is a human donor in good health (CMV status not recorded). Some clones in this sample may be carry-over from other donors' samples. The input for sequencing was cultured PBMCs, taken from culture after CMV antigen stimulation. For the CDR3, the DNA is TGTGCCATCAGTGAGTCCTTAGGTAGTCAGCCCCAGCATTTT. This translates into CAISESLGSQPQHF.